The 32 T cell receptor beta chains below all came from one sample that was sequenced in a study of blood T cell repertoires in acute mononucleosis. Clones were sequenced by immunoSEQ multiplex PCR, and TCRdb holds only the in-frame ones, with some missing. The data contain about 2,000 clones, roughly 29% of them singletons. Indicated time point: acute infectious mononucleosis, at clinical presentation within 2 weeks of symptom onset (visit 1). The material sequenced was EBV YVL epitope tetramer+ CD8+ T cells sorted from PBMCs, taken during acute infectious mononucleosis. The subset: CD8 T cells binding a tetramer with EBV BRLF1 109-117 peptide (YVL-BR). The receptors here all came from a young man with infectious mononucleosis caused by EBV.

As concerns this clone: This likely came from a read error, as a far larger clone is one base away. V gene TRBV6-4 combines with J gene TRBJ2-3; D ambiguous. Trimming removed 4 bases from V and 2 bases from J, with 7 bases in between. This CDR3 spans 13 amino acids. Germline V gene sequence: CDR1 MRHNA, CDR2 SNTAGT. The CDR3 coding sequence is TGTGCCAGCAGTGCCGCTCCCACAGATACGCAGTATTTT. Translated: CASSAAPTDTQYF.

The chain couples TRBV6-6 to TRBJ2-7; D is possibly TRBD1 (6 bases). In germline, CDR1 is MNHNY, CDR2 SVGAGI (reference sequence). Trimming removed 10 bases at V and 0 bases at J, with 16 bases between. This CDR3 is 14 amino acids long. The CDR3 DNA is TGTGCCATCAGGGCCGGGGACACCTCCTACGAGCAGTACTTC. Translating gives CAIRAGDTSYEQYF.

This clone was observed a few times. This chain joins TRBV27 and TRBJ2-2; no clear D. With 6 bases removed from V and 6 bases from J, the gap between germline ends came to 17 bases. CDR1 is MNHEY, CDR2 SMNVEV, per germline (reference sequence). CDR3 length: 15 residues. The CDR3 region has the DNA TGTGCCAGCAGCCGAACCCCGCTAGACGCCGGGGAGCTGTTTTTT. Translation: CASSRTPLDAGELFF.

This clone was seen at least ten times. The chain couples TRBV13 to TRBJ2-3, with TRBD2 identical over 10 bases. Germline values: CDR1 PRHDT, CDR2 FYEKMQ (reference sequence). J was trimmed by 6 bases and V by 6 bases; bases with no gene match: 18. The CDR3 spans 18 residues. The CDR3 nucleotides are TGTGCCAGCAGTTCAATAATGGGAGCGGGAGGGCCAGGGGATACGCAGTATTTT. Its translation: CASSSIMGAGGPGDTQYF.

Of note for this clone: A single base is all that separates this from a far larger clone, so a read error is likely. This chain links TRBV13 with TRBJ2-2; unclear D gene. The CDR3 has 12 residues. Germline CDR1 reads PRHDT; CDR2 reads FYEKMQ (reference sequence). V dropped 7 bases and J dropped 6 bases, with 9 bases sitting between them. The CDR3 spells CASIQTSGELFF. DNA of the CDR3: TGTGCCAGCATACAAACGTCCGGGGAGCTGTTTTTT.

The CDR3 reads CASSEGADTQYF. The CDR3 DNA reads TGTGCCAGCAGTGAAGGGGCAGATACGCAGTATTTT. J is TRBJ2-3 and V is TRBV27; TRBD1 is a possible D gene (5 bases). Germline CDR1 MNHEY, CDR2 SMNVEV (reference sequence). This CDR3 has 12 residues. V was pared by 5 bases and J by 4 bases, with 7 bases between.

This clone was recorded at least ten times. The V and J genes are TRBV28 and TRBJ2-1, with TRBD2 matching 7 bases. Germline V CDR1 and CDR2: MDHEN, SYDVKM. The CDR3 is 16 amino acids. Germline trimming cut 5 bases from V and 3 bases from J; bases unmatched to any gene: 10. The CDR3 nucleotides are TGTGCCAGCAGTCCCCTAGCGGCCCTGAACTACAATGAGCAGTTCTTC. It specifies CASSPLAALNYNEQFF.

This clone was recorded a few times. The rearrangement joins TRBV28 to TRBJ2-1, with D unclear. This CDR3 is 13 amino acids long. CDR1 and CDR2 (germline): MDHEN, SYDVKM. V was clipped by 6 bases and J by 8 bases, with 14 bases between them. The CDR3 loop reads CASSPQLGHEQFF. The CDR3 DNA sequence: TGTGCCAGCAGCCCGCAACTGGGCCATGAGCAGTTCTTC.

This clone has only a few counts. The genes are TRBV29-1 and TRBJ2-7; TRBD2 might be the D (5 bases). This CDR3 is built from 13 residues. Germline V CDR1 and CDR2: SQVTM, ANQGSEA. CDR3 coding DNA: TGCAGTGCGCTACCCTCGACTAACTACGAGCAGTACTTC. Translation gives CSALPSTNYEQYF.

V is TRBV7-2 and J is TRBJ1-1; unclear D gene. The CDR3 is 12 residues long. Trimming removed 4 bases from V and 3 bases from J, with 6 bases in between. Germline assignment: CDR1 SGHTA and CDR2 FQGNSA. The chain's CDR3 is CASSWTDTEAFF. CDR3 coding DNA: TGTGCCAGCAGCTGGACGGACACTGAAGCTTTCTTT.

This clone was observed a few times. The CDR3 coding sequence is TGCGCCAGCAGCCCAGCGAGGGAGCGGGAAGTCGAGACCCAGTACTTC. Translated, it gives CASSPAREREVETQYF. The V and J genes are TRBV4-1 and TRBJ2-5; 7 nucleotides align to TRBD2. This CDR3 is built from 16 residues. The ends lost 4 bases at V and 5 bases at J; junction bases unmatched: 13. Germline CDR1 and CDR2: MGHRA and YSYEKL.

This clone has more than one count but fewer than ten. This same CDR3 is encoded by further DNA sequences in the sample. V usage is TRBV11-2 and J usage is TRBJ2-3; 8 positions match TRBD1. Germline V gene lookup returns CDR1 SGHAT and CDR2 FQNNGV. Trimming removed 3 bases from V and 3 bases from J; junction bases left unmatched: 8. The CDR3 runs 16 residues. Written as DNA, the CDR3 is TGTGCCAGCAGCTTGGACCTTGGACAGGGAACAGATACGCAGTATTTT. Its translation is CASSLDLGQGTDTQYF. Together with reference TRBV11-2 and TRBJ2-3, the CDR3 gives the full variable domain: EAGVAQSPRYKIIEKRQSVAFWCNPISGHATLYWYQQILGQGPKLLIQFQNNGVVDDSQLPKDRFSAERLKGVDSTLKIQPAKLEDSAVYLCASSLDLGQGTDTQYFGPGTRLTVL.

In its sample, this clone was seen many times. This chain joins TRBV6-4 and TRBJ2-1; D is uncertain. Trimming took 5 bases from V and 3 from J, leaving 2 bases between them. The CDR3 is made up of 11 amino acids. CDR1 is MRHNA, CDR2 SNTAGT, per germline. CDR3 region: CASSIYNEQFF. In DNA form, the CDR3 reads TGTGCCAGCAGTATCTACAATGAGCAGTTCTTC.

This clone came up a few times. It differs at one base from a far larger clone, so likely a read error. The chain carries TRBV7-9 and TRBJ2-4; TRBD2 matches at 8 bases. This CDR3 is built from 16 residues. V lost 5 bases, J lost 5 bases, and 11 bases stayed unmatched. Germline CDR1 is SEHNR and CDR2 is FQNEAQ (reference sequence). The CDR3 region has the DNA TGTGCCAGCAGCGACCCCCGGGAGGGAGGGCAAAACATTCAGTACTTC. Translation gives CASSDPREGGQNIQYF.

The chain combines TRBV29-1 with TRBJ2-1, with 11 positions matching TRBD2. The junction had 28 bases not matched to a gene; V was cut back by 6 bases and J by 6 bases. The CDR3 contains 21 residues. Germline V gene sequence: CDR1 SQVTM, CDR2 ANQGSEA. The CDR3 sequence is CSVGGTGSGTSGRGVINEQFF. The DNA of the CDR3 is TGCAGCGTAGGAGGGACAGGGTCCGGGACTAGCGGAAGGGGGGTAATCAATGAGCAGTTCTTC.

The chain uses TRBV28 and TRBJ2-2; D ambiguous. The CDR3 loop spans 15 amino acids. From germline, CDR1 is MDHEN and CDR2 SYDVKM. Trimming pared 6 bases from V and 6 bases from J, leaving 17 bases between. This CDR3 is CASSRTPLDAGELFF. The CDR3 region has the DNA TGTGCCAGCAGCCGAACCCCGCTAGACGCCGGGGAGCTGTTTTTT.

This clone was seen a handful of times. At one end, the junction sequence differs from germline, possibly due to a read error. J is TRBJ2-7 and V is TRBV7-3; D is undetermined. CDR1 is SGHTA and CDR2 is FQGTGA in the germline V gene. The CDR3 contains 8 residues. In DNA, the CDR3 is TGTGCCAGCAGTGAGGTAAACTTC. The encoded protein is CASSEVNF.

V gene TRBV28 combines with J gene TRBJ2-1, with D unresolved. CDR1 is MDHEN and CDR2 is SYDVKM in the germline V gene. V lost 6 bases, J lost 11 bases, and 11 bases lay in between. CDR3 length: 11 residues. Here the CDR3 reads CASSLFSQQFF. For the CDR3, the DNA is TGTGCCAGCAGCCTATTTTCCCAGCAGTTCTTC.

This chain joins TRBV27 and TRBJ2-5, with D possibly being TRBD1 (5 bases). This CDR3 is 17 amino acids long. Germline-derived CDR1 and CDR2 are MNHEY and SMNVEV (reference sequence). V shed 9 bases and J shed 2 bases, with 25 bases lying between them. CDR3 bases: TGTGCCAGAAATTTATCGGTAACGACAGTAAAACAAGAGACCCAGTACTTC. As protein: CARNLSVTTVKQETQYF.

This clone was counted between two and nine times. The chain is built from TRBV13 and TRBJ2-2; D gene ambiguous. The V gene's germline CDR1 is PRHDT and CDR2 FYEKMQ (reference sequence). The CDR3 spans 12 residues. Trimming left V 6 bases short and J 6 bases short, with 8 bases between. The CDR3 DNA reads TGTGCCAGCAGTCATACGTCCGGGGAGCTGTTTTTT. Translating gives CASSHTSGELFF.

This chain connects TRBV19 to TRBJ2-3; D might be TRBD2 (6 bases). Germline-derived CDR1 and CDR2 are LNHDA and SQIVND (reference sequence). V gave up 6 bases and J gave up 6 bases, with 16 bases separating them. There are 14 residues in the CDR3. The CDR3 here is CASRSAGNSDTQYF. The CDR3 nucleotides are TGTGCCAGTAGATCTGCGGGAAACTCTGATACGCAGTATTTT.

This clone was recorded a few times. A far larger clone is one nucleotide away, so this likely arose from a read error. The chain has TRBV6-1 and TRBJ2-3; unclear D gene. Germline loops: CDR1 MNHNS, CDR2 SASEGT. CDR3 size: 15 residues. This chain's CDR3 is CAGSALLGSASTQYF. CDR3 coding DNA: TGTGCCGGCAGTGCCCTACTTGGGTCAGCGTCGACGCAGTATTTT.

Note on this clone: Only one base separates this from a far larger clonotype, so it likely reflects a read error. V and J are TRBV6-6 and TRBJ2-1, with no clear D. CDR1 MNHNY and CDR2 SVGAGI come from the germline V gene (reference sequence). The CDR3 totals 12 residues. In DNA, the CDR3 is TGTGCCGGCAGCCTCATGGGCAGAGAGCAGTTCTTC. As protein: CAGSLMGREQFF.

The table lists this clone with a few counts. The V and J genes are TRBV25-1 and TRBJ2-7, with TRBD2 identical over 11 bases. The germline V gene has CDR1 MGHDK and CDR2 SYGVNS. The J segment lost 5 bases and the V segment lost 4 bases, leaving 4 bases of the junction unmatched. CDR3 size: 14 residues. The CDR3 spells CASSGLAGKDEQYF. The CDR3 region has the DNA TGTGCCAGCAGTGGACTAGCGGGAAAGGACGAGCAGTACTTC.

This clone was picked up a small number of times. This likely reflects a read error, since a far larger clone is one base away. V and J are TRBV13 and TRBJ2-2; D is ambiguous. The ends were cut back, 6 bases at V and 7 bases at J, with 9 bases in the middle. This CDR3 spans 12 amino acids. CDR1 PRHDT and CDR2 FYEKMQ come from the germline V gene (reference sequence). Here the CDR3 DNA reads TGTGCCAGCAGACAAACGTGCGGGGAGCTGTTTTTT. Translated: CASRQTCGELFF.

Sample share makes this clone medium-sized. The identical CDR3 is also encoded by other nucleotide sequences in the sample. This sequence joins TRBV27 and TRBJ2-1; a weak D match, TRBD1 (6 bases). The germline CDR1 and CDR2 sequences are MNHEY and SMNVEV (reference sequence). The CDR3 spans 13 residues. V lost 8 bases, J lost 3 bases, and 11 bases lay in between. CDR3 loop: CASAGTLYNEQFF. The CDR3, as DNA: TGTGCCAGCGCCGGGACACTCTACAATGAGCAGTTCTTC.

This clone was recorded at least ten times. This chain uses TRBV28 with TRBJ2-7; D is unresolved. The CDR3 loop spans 11 amino acids. CDR1 is MDHEN, CDR2 SYDVKM, per germline. The V end lost 6 bases, the J end lost 3 bases, and 6 bases lay between the germline ends. CDR3 in amino acids: CASSLDYEQYF. The CDR3 DNA reads as TGTGCCAGCAGCCTCGACTACGAGCAGTACTTC.

This clone has a handful of counts. One end of the junction varies from germline; a read error may be responsible. J is TRBJ2-1 and V is TRBV19; unclear D gene. Germline CDR1 and CDR2: LNHDA and SQIVND (reference sequence). This CDR3 is 11 amino acids long. The CDR3 DNA follows: TGTGCCAGCAGTATCTACAATGAGCAGTTCTTC. Translated, it gives CASSIYNEQFF.

For this clone: This sequence is one base from a far larger clone and is likely a read error. The V call is TRBV5-6, the J call TRBJ2-5, with 8 bases identical to TRBD2. Unmatched junction bases numbered 7, after V lost 2 bases and J lost 4 bases. This CDR3 is built from 15 residues. Germline V gene lookup returns CDR1 SGHDT and CDR2 YYEEEE. The CDR3 region has the DNA TGTGCCAGCAGCTTTTCCAGCGGGAGTGGAGAGACCCAGTACTTC. The encoded protein is CASSFSSGSGETQYF.

This chain connects TRBV28 to TRBJ2-2; D is undetermined. Germline CDR1 MDHEN, CDR2 SYDVKM. The CDR3 runs 15 residues. The V end lost 1 base, the J end lost 7 bases, and 13 bases lay between the germline ends. CDR3 nucleotide sequence: TGTGCCAGCAGTTTATCCACAGTCGGGTACGGGGAGCTGTTTTTT. Its translation: CASSLSTVGYGELFF.

Points on this clone: A far larger clone lies a single base away; this is likely a read error. The rearrangement uses TRBV29-1 and TRBJ2-7; 11 nucleotides agree with TRBD2. V was clipped by 4 bases and J by 7 bases; unmatched bases: 18. In germline, CDR1 is SQVTM, CDR2 ANQGSEA. The CDR3 covers 17 residues. In nucleotides, the CDR3 is TGCAGCGTTGGCGGGACTAGCGGAAGGGGGGTAATCAATGAGCAGTACTTC. Its protein is CSVGGTSGRGVINEQYF.

J is TRBJ2-1 and V is TRBV29-1; 11 nucleotides line up with TRBD2. Germline V gene sequence: CDR1 SQVTM, CDR2 ANQGSEA. The CDR3 totals 17 residues. The junction had 14 bases not matched to a gene; V was cut back by 4 bases and J by 6 bases. In DNA form, the CDR3 reads TGCAGCGTTGGCGGGACTAGCGGAAGGGAAGTAATCAATGAGCAGTTCTTC. It yields the protein CSVGGTSGREVINEQFF.